This T cell receptor (beta chain) was documented in a study of OX40 agonist ivuxolimab in advanced cancers. With regard to the full study: Ivuxolimab, which targeted the costimulatory receptor OX40 (CD134), was an agonistic, fully human IgG2 monoclonal antibody. Intravenous ivuxolimab was administered to patients every 2 weeks at six dose levels: 0.01, 0.1, 0.3, 1.5, 3 and 10 mg/kg. Among the approximately 50 dose-escalation patients, approximately 20 had hepatocellular carcinoma, about 15 melanoma, 9 renal cell carcinoma and 9 head and neck cancer. In the dose-escalation cohort, approximately 82% of patients were male, and the mean age was 60 years with a range of roughly 23 to 90. Patients were allowed to have had prior anti-PD-1, anti-PD-L1 or anti-CTLA-4 therapy, and around 40% of the dose-escalation patients had previously received checkpoint inhibitors. Partial responses occurred in three dose-escalation patients: two with cutaneous melanoma and one with hepatocellular carcinoma. The purpose of peripheral TCRbeta sequencing was to test whether ivuxolimab changed TCR sequence diversity and led to clonal T-cell expansion. The paper reports the monotherapy dose-escalation portion (N of about 50 patients) of the phase I ivuxolimab trial. The full study reports these points: After ivuxolimab, CD8+ T cells had more expanded clones than CD4+ T cells on average. In the 0.1-3.0 mg/kg groups, partial responders had among the lowest normalized peripheral clonal expansion, particularly in CD8+ T cells. At doses of 0.1 to 3.0 mg/kg, clonal expansion of both CD4+ and CD8+ blood T cells was observed from baseline to week 6. Low levels of normalized T-cell clonal expansion were also seen in some patients who did not respond. Antigen specificity was not determined for the clonally expanded peripheral T cells.

The germline V gene encodes CDR1 MDHEN and CDR2 SYDVKM. The CDR3 goes from the cysteine to the phenylalanine over 14 residues. This entry keeps only the CDR3 DNA: 42 bases, framed from base 1. The junction shows trimming of 7 bases on V and 5 bases on J, plus 15 bases between the germline ends. Patients with a history of autoimmune disease or receiving systemic immunosuppression were excluded from the trial. In every dose cohort, peripheral blood was drawn for TCR sequencing at baseline, cycle 4 day 1, and cycle 7 day 1. Samples were obtained from an open-label, multicenter, first-in-human phase I dose-escalation trial of ivuxolimab. Adults with locally advanced or metastatic melanoma, renal cell, hepatocellular, or head and neck squamous cell carcinoma were enrolled in the trial. Before TCR sequencing, CD4+ T cells and CD8+ T cells were sorted from peripheral blood as separate populations. A word on this clone: It lacks a known antigen. Base qualities are not at hand, and no much larger clone is one base apart.

For sequencing of the TCRbeta CDR3 region, genomic DNA was extracted from the sorted cells. The immunoSEQ Assay was used for sequencing of TCRbeta CDR3 regions. TCRdb provides this immuneACCESS table in a form limited to in-frame rearrangements. Some clones are lacking; in checked studies, under half of them reflect an unresolved V gene, and why the rest are absent is not known. The sample includes around 72,000 clones, with about 88% observed a single time. The top ten clonotypes cover roughly 17% of the sample. The V and J genes are TRBV28 and TRBJ1-5, and the D gene may be TRBD1, 5 bases matching. Sample: CD4+ or CD8+ T cells sorted from blood, taken in a trial of the OX40 agonist ivuxolimab. The clonotype was recovered from an adult with an advanced solid tumor such as melanoma, head and neck, liver or kidney cancer. The CDR3 here reads CASTSGALHQPQHF. The DNA sequence reads TGTGCCAGCACTTCCGGGGCATTACATCAGCCCCAGCATTTT.